This T cell receptor beta chain was documented in a study of PD-1 blockade in classical Hodgkin lymphoma. The CDR3 length is 14 residues. V shed 6 bases and J shed 8 bases, with 17 bases lying between them. Per germline, CDR1 MGHRA and CDR2 YSYEKL. Every patient relapsed after autologous stem cell transplantation, and brentuximab vedotin exposure varied. Sequencing used immunoSEQ multiplex PCR; TCRdb keeps in-frame clones, though not all of them. Of around 15,000 clones listed, 65% are singletons. The sequence was collected from a human donor with classical Hodgkin lymphoma. The sequencing used peripheral blood mononuclear cells (PBMCs), collected before the second cycle of nivolumab. J is TRBJ2-1 and V is TRBV4-1, with D possibly being TRBD2 (7 bases). CDR3: CASSPSGQRYEQFF. The CDR3 nucleotides are TGCGCCAGCAGTCCTAGCGGACAGAGATATGAGCAGTTCTTC.